This is a list of T cell receptor beta chains from one sample in a study of blood T cells in healthy people across ages. MiXCR, applied by TCRdb to the 5' RACE reads, yields one record per CDR3 protein. The sample shows hundreds of thousands of distinct CDR3 sequences, around 43% of them seen only once. The sample was blood. The receptor set was obtained from an older man in good health. Both conserved end residues are part of each CDR3. Each record gives: clone size, D gene, V gene, J gene, CDR3 protein, CDR3 DNA. The D gene is left open where the match is weak. Clone size is given for some rows only: seen once, a few or many times, or a class if the clone is expanded.

few	TRBD1	TRBV6-2/TRBV6-3	TRBJ1-2	CASSFDRDRVYGYTF	TGTGCCAGCAGTTTTGACCGGGACAGAGTTTATGGCTACACCTTC
few	TRBD2	TRBV12-3/TRBV12-4	TRBJ2-1	CASSLRLAGGGEQFF	TGTGCCAGCAGTCTACGACTAGCGGGGGGGGGTGAGCAGTTCTTC
few	.	TRBV6-2/TRBV6-3	TRBJ2-4	CASSQAYSLAKNIQYF	TGTGCCAGCAGTCAAGCCTATTCACTAGCCAAAAACATTCAGTACTTC
.	.	TRBV20-1	TRBJ2-7	CSAGQFREQYF	TGCAGTGCTGGACAATTCAGGGAGCAGTACTTC
.	.	TRBV29-1	TRBJ1-2	CSVYRMRGYTF	TGCAGCGTATACAGGATGCGAGGCTACACCTTC
.	TRBD2	TRBV30	TRBJ2-5	CARSGGASETQYF	TGTGCCCGTAGCGGGGGGGCCTCGGAGACCCAGTACTTC
few	.	TRBV20-1	TRBJ2-7	CSARPTISEQYF	TGCAGTGCTAGGCCTACTATAAGCGAGCAGTACTTC
.	.	TRBV6-1	TRBJ1-6	CASSAAGYNSPLHF	TGTGCCAGCAGTGCGGCAGGTTATAATTCACCCCTCCACTTT
once	.	TRBV12-3/TRBV12-4	TRBJ1-1	CASRPTMGRQFDAFF	TGTGCCAGCAGGCCTACAATGGGACGCCAGTTTGATGCTTTCTTT
few	.	TRBV3-1	TRBJ2-2	CASSRHGELFF	TGTGCCAGCAGCCGCCATGGGGAGCTGTTTTTT
few	TRBD2	TRBV7-3	TRBJ2-7	CASSSPGLVIPYEQYF	TGTGCCAGCAGCTCCCCAGGACTAGTAATCCCCTACGAGCAGTACTTC
.	.	TRBV5-4	TRBJ1-2	CASSPDGRLNYGYTF	TGTGCCAGCAGCCCGGACGGACGACTTAACTATGGCTACACCTTC
.	.	TRBV9	TRBJ2-7	CASSVEGSPGSYNEQYF	TGTGCCAGCAGCGTAGAAGGTAGCCCGGGCTCCTACAATGAGCAGTACTTC
many	.	TRBV29-1	TRBJ2-3	CSVELPGDTQYF	TGCAGCGTTGAACTTCCGGGGGATACGCAGTATTTT
few	TRBD2	TRBV4-2	TRBJ2-1	CASSSRTSGSSNEQFF	TGTGCCAGCAGCTCTCGGACTAGCGGGAGTTCAAATGAGCAGTTCTTC
.	.	TRBV12-5	TRBJ2-1	CASGQGKEQFF	TGTGCTAGTGGCCAGGGCAAGGAGCAGTTCTTC
few	TRBD2	TRBV20-1	TRBJ2-5	CSARDTGGVLKETQYF	TGCAGTGCTAGAGATACGGGAGGGGTGCTTAAAGAGACCCAGTACTTC
many	.	TRBV6-5	TRBJ2-6	CASSRPDSGANVLTF	TGTGCCAGCAGCCGTCCCGATTCTGGGGCCAACGTCCTGACTTTC
few	.	TRBV20-1	TRBJ1-5	CSARPISNQPQHF	TGCAGTGCACGACCGATTAGCAATCAGCCCCAGCATTTT
few	TRBD1	TRBV28	TRBJ2-7	CASSYPEGARNLYEQYF	TGTGCCAGCAGTTACCCCGAGGGGGCACGGAATCTCTACGAGCAGTACTTC
few	TRBD2	TRBV3-1	TRBJ2-3	CASSHSGLAGVDTQYF	TGTGCCAGCAGCCATTCGGGACTAGCGGGGGTGGATACGCAGTATTTT
.	.	TRBV24-1	TRBJ2-3	CATGPRGGTDTQYF	TGTGCCACCGGTCCAAGGGGGGGCACAGATACGCAGTATTTT
.	.	TRBV12-3/TRBV12-4	TRBJ1-2	CASSTETGTGSVYGYTF	TGTGCCAGCAGTACCGAGACAGGCACAGGGTCGGTTTATGGCTACACCTTC
.	TRBD2	TRBV20-1	TRBJ2-7	CSALAGTYEQYF	TGCAGTGCCTTAGCGGGAACCTACGAGCAGTACTTC
.	.	TRBV4-2	TRBJ1-5	CASSQERSADNQPQHF	TGTGCCAGCAGCCAAGAAAGGTCGGCGGATAATCAGCCCCAGCATTTT
few	.	TRBV20-1	TRBJ2-3	CSAIVDTATDTQYF	TGCAGTGCTATCGTGGACACGGCCACAGATACGCAGTATTTT
few	TRBD1	TRBV11-2	TRBJ2-5	CASSVGTGDIETQYF	TGTGCCAGCAGCGTCGGGACAGGGGATATAGAGACCCAGTACTTC
.	TRBD1	TRBV20-1	TRBJ1-1	CSASPRGGAGLHFTEAFF	TGCAGTGCTAGCCCCAGGGGGGGCGCGGGACTACACTTCACTGAAGCTTTCTTT
few	.	TRBV12-3/TRBV12-4	TRBJ2-6	CASSPPVSGANVLTF	TGTGCCAGCAGCCCTCCAGTCTCTGGGGCCAACGTCCTGACTTTC
.	.	TRBV20-1	TRBJ2-3	CGASVGAGARDTQYF	TGCGGTGCTAGTGTGGGCGCGGGGGCGCGGGATACGCAGTATTTT
few	.	TRBV6-5	TRBJ2-7	CASSYSRASHEQYF	TGTGCCAGCAGTTACTCGAGGGCTAGCCACGAGCAGTACTTC
.	TRBD1	TRBV3-1	TRBJ2-7	CASRYQGAGDQYF	TGTGCCAGCCGGTACCAGGGGGCGGGCGATCAGTACTTC
few	.	TRBV6-2/TRBV6-3	TRBJ2-7	CASSKDGFAEQYF	TGTGCCAGCAGCAAGGACGGGTTCGCCGAGCAGTACTTC
few	TRBD1	TRBV7-6	TRBJ1-2	CASSSRQGESYTF	TGTGCCAGCAGCTCCAGACAGGGTGAAAGCTACACCTTC
.	.	TRBV18	TRBJ2-5	CASSPLTSRQETQYF	TGTGCCAGCTCACCACTTACTAGCAGACAAGAGACCCAGTACTTC
.	TRBD2	TRBV4-3	TRBJ2-3	CASSQDQAGGLGSRGRDTQYF	TGCGCCAGCAGCCAAGATCAAGCGGGGGGGCTGGGCAGTAGGGGCCGCGATACGCAGTATTTT
.	TRBD2	TRBV5-8	TRBJ2-1	CATGLGLAGDASYNEQFF	TGTGCCACCGGACTCGGACTAGCGGGGGATGCGTCCTACAATGAGCAGTTCTTC
few	.	TRBV7-3	TRBJ2-6	CASSLNTGANVLTF	TGTGCCAGCAGCTTAAATACTGGGGCCAACGTCCTGACTTTC
.	.	TRBV29-1	TRBJ2-5	CSVGRDVEQYF	TGCAGCGTTGGGAGGGACGTGGAGCAGTACTTC
.	.	TRBV25-1	TRBJ1-1	CASSHGPEGNWEAFF	TGTGCCAGCAGTCACGGGCCTGAGGGCAACTGGGAAGCTTTCTTT
.	.	TRBV29-1	TRBJ2-4	CSVEWNRSKNIQYF	TGCAGCGTTGAATGGAACAGGTCCAAAAACATTCAGTACTTC
few	TRBD1	TRBV12-3/TRBV12-4	TRBJ2-7	CASRIGTGGKYEQYF	TGTGCCAGCAGGATTGGGACAGGGGGAAAATACGAGCAGTACTTC
few	.	TRBV5-1	TRBJ1-2	CASSTGTDHRVNYGYTF	TGCGCCAGCAGCACCGGGACGGATCACCGAGTTAACTATGGCTACACCTTC
few	TRBD2	TRBV20-1	TRBJ2-1	CSAPRAGDSYNEQFF	TGCAGTGCCCCGAGAGCGGGGGATTCCTACAATGAGCAGTTCTTC
.	.	TRBV18	TRBJ1-1	CASSPQPGVVTEAFF	TGTGCCAGCTCACCCCAACCAGGGGTGGTCACTGAAGCTTTCTTT
.	.	TRBV6-2/TRBV6-3	TRBJ2-3	CASRSRGFLTDTQYF	TGTGCCAGCAGGTCCAGGGGTTTTTTAACAGATACGCAGTATTTT
.	.	TRBV7-9	TRBJ1-4	CASSPQMTTNEKLFF	TGTGCCAGCAGCCCCCAGATGACAACTAATGAAAAACTGTTTTTT
.	TRBD1	TRBV29-1	TRBJ1-1	CSAQTAGQGFEAFF	TGCAGCGCGCAAACCGCTGGACAGGGGTTTGAAGCTTTCTTT
.	TRBD2	TRBV6-1	TRBJ2-1	CASRKAGLAGYNNEQFF	TGTGCCAGCAGAAAAGCCGGACTAGCGGGATACAACAATGAGCAGTTCTTC
.	TRBD2	TRBV6-1	TRBJ2-3	CASSPRGAGGYVDTQYF	TGTGCCAGCAGCCCGCGGGGGGCGGGGGGGTATGTAGATACGCAGTATTTT
.	.	TRBV20-1	TRBJ1-5	CSARVLGNQLQHF	TGCAGTGCTAGGGTGTTAGGGAATCAGCTCCAGCATTTT
.	TRBD1	TRBV6-1	TRBJ2-4	CASRAPVGTGLSKNIQYF	TGTGCCAGCAGGGCACCGGTCGGGACAGGGCTTTCCAAAAACATTCAGTACTTC
few	TRBD1	TRBV28	TRBJ1-5	CASSPLGQGVYQPQHF	TGTGCCAGCAGTCCACTCGGACAGGGGGTTTATCAGCCCCAGCATTTT
few	TRBD1	TRBV20-1	TRBJ2-3	CSARAPLPGQGSDTQYF	TGCAGTGCTAGGGCCCCTCTTCCGGGACAGGGGTCGGATACGCAGTATTTT
few	.	TRBV3-1	TRBJ2-1	CASSHYNSNEQFF	TGTGCCAGCAGCCATTACAACAGTAATGAGCAGTTCTTC
.	.	TRBV10-2	TRBJ2-7	CASTSQQYEQYF	TGCGCCAGCACGAGTCAACAGTACGAGCAGTACTTC
few	TRBD1	TRBV20-1	TRBJ2-7	CSANRDREQYF	TGCAGTGCTAACCGGGACAGGGAGCAGTACTTC
.	.	TRBV27	TRBJ2-7	CASSSGISARFHNEQYF	TGTGCCAGCAGTTCGGGTATATCGGCGAGATTTCACAATGAGCAGTACTTC
.	.	TRBV9	TRBJ1-2	CASSVGRPNYGYTF	TGTGCCAGCAGCGTAGGTAGACCTAACTATGGCTACACCTTC
few	TRBD2	TRBV7-9	TRBJ2-5	CASSSAGGRETQYF	TGTGCCAGCAGCTCCGCGGGGGGTCGGGAGACCCAGTACTTC